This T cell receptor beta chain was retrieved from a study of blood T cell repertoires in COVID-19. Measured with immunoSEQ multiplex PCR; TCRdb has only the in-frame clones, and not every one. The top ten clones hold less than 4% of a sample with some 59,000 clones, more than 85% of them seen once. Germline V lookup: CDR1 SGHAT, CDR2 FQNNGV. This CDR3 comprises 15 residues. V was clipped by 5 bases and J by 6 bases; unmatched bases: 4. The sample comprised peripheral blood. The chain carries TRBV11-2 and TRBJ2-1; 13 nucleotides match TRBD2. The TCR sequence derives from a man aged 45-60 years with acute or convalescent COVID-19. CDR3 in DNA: TGTGCCAGCAGCCGGACTAGCGGGGGATTCAATGAGCAGTTCTTC. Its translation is CASSRTSGGFNEQFF.